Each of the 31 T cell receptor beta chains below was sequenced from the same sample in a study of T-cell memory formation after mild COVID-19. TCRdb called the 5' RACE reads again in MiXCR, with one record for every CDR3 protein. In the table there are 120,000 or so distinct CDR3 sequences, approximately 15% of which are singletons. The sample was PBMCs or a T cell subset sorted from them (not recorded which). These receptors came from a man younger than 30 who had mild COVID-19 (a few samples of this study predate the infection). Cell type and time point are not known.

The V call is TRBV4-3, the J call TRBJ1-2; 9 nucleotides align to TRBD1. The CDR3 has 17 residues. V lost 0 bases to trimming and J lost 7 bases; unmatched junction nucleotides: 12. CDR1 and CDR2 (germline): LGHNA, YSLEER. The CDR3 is CASSQDVLSGTGSGYTF. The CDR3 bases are TGCGCCAGCAGCCAAGACGTACTGTCCGGGACAGGGTCTGGCTACACCTTC.

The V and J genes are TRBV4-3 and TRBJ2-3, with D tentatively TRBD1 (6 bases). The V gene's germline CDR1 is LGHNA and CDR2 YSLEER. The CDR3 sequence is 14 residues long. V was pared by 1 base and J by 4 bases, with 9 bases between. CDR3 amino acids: CASSQAWGPDTQYF. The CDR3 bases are TGCGCCAGCAGCCAAGCTTGGGGGCCAGATACGCAGTATTTT.

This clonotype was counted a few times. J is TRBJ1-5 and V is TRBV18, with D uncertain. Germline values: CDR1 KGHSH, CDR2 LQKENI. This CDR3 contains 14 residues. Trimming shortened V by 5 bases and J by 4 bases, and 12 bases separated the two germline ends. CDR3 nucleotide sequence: TGTGCCAGCTCAGCCGGACCGACTAATCAGCCCCAGCATTTT. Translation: CASSAGPTNQPQHF. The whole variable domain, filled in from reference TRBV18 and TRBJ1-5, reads NAGVMQNPRHLVRRRGQEARLRCSPMKGHSHVYWYRQLPEEGLKFMVYLQKENIIDESGMPKERFSAEFPKEGPSILRIQQVVRGDSAAYFCASSAGPTNQPQHFGDGTRLSIL.

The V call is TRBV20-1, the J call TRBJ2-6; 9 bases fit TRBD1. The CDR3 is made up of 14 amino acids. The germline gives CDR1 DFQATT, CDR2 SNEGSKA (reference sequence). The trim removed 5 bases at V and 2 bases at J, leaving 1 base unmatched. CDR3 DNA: TGCAGTGCTGGGGACAGGGCTGGGGCCAACGTCCTGACTTTC. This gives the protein CSAGDRAGANVLTF.

In DNA, the CDR3 is TGTGCCAGCTCACCACCGTTAAGGGGCTACTCTGGAAACACCATATATTTT. This sequence encodes CASSPPLRGYSGNTIYF. V gene TRBV18 combines with J gene TRBJ1-3; perhaps TRBD1 as D (5 bases). This CDR3 comprises 17 residues. With 0 bases removed from V and 0 bases from J, the gap between germline ends came to 12 bases. From germline, CDR1 is KGHSH and CDR2 LQKENI.

The CDR3 bases are TGCGCCAGCAGCAACCGGGACAGGGCCTACAATGAGCAGTTCTTC. It codes for CASSNRDRAYNEQFF. The V gene is TRBV5-1, the J gene TRBJ2-1; 9 bases match TRBD1. Germline values: CDR1 SGHRS, CDR2 YFSETQ. The CDR3 is 15 amino acids. V dropped 4 bases and J dropped 2; count of bases not matched to a gene: 4.

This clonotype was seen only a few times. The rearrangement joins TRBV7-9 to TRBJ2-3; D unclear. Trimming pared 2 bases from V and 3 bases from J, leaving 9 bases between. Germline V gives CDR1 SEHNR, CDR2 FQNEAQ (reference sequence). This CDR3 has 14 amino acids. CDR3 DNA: TGTGCCAGCAGCTTAATCCTAGATACAGATACGCAGTATTTT. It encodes CASSLILDTDTQYF.

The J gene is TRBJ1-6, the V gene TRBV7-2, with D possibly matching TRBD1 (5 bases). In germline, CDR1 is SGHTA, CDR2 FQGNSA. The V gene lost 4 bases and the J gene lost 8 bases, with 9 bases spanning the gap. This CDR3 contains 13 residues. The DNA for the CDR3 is TGTGCCAGCAGCTCTTTCAGGGATTCACCCCTCCACTTT. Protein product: CASSSFRDSPLHF. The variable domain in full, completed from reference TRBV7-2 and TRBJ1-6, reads GAGVSQSPSNKVTEKGKDVELRCDPISGHTALYWYRQSLGQGLEFLIYFQGNSAPDKSGLPSDRFSAERTGGSVSTLTIQRTQQEDSAVYLCASSSFRDSPLHFGNGTRLTVT.

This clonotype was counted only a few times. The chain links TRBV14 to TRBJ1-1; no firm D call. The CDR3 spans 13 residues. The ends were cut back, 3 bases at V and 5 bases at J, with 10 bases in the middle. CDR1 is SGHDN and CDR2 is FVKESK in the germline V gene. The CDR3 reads CASSHSRQTEAFF. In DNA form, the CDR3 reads TGTGCCAGCAGCCATAGCAGGCAGACTGAAGCTTTCTTT.

In DNA, the CDR3 is TGCAGCGTTGGACACCAGCAAGAGACCCAGTACTTC. The encoded protein is CSVGHQQETQYF. The chain employs TRBV29-1 and TRBJ2-5; no reliable D call. The CDR3 contains 12 residues. Germline assignment: CDR1 SQVTM and CDR2 ANQGSEA. V was clipped by 4 bases and J by 2 bases, with 8 bases between them. Drawing the rest from reference TRBV29-1 and TRBJ2-5, the complete variable domain is SAVISQKPSRDICQRGTSLTIQCQVDSQVTMMFWYRQQPGQSLTLIATANQGSEATYESGFVIDKFPISRPNLTFSTLTVSNMSPEDSSIYLCSVGHQQETQYFGPGTRLLVL.

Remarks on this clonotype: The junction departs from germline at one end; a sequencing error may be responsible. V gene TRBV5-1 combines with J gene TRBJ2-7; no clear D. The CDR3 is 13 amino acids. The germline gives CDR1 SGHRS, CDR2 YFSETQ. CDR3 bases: TGCGCCAGCAGCTTGGTAACCTCCGACGAGCAGTACTTC. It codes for CASSLVTSDEQYF.

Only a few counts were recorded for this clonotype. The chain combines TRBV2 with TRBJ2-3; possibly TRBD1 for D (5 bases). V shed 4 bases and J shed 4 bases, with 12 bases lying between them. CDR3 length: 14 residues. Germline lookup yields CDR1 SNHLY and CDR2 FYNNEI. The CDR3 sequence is CASSVMGPADTQYF. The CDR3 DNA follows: TGTGCCAGCAGTGTTATGGGGCCGGCAGATACGCAGTATTTT. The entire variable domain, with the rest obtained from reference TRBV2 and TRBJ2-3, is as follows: EPEVTQTPSHQVTQMGQEVILRCVPISNHLYFYWYRQILGQKVEFLVSFYNNEISEKSEIFDDQFSVERPDGSNFTLKIRSTKLEDSAMYFCASSVMGPADTQYFGPGTRLTVL.

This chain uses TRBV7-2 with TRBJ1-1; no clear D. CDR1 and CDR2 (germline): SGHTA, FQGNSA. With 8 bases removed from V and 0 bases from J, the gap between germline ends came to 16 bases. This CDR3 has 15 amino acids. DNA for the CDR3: TGTGCCAGCGCCCGTTCAGGTTGGATGAACACTGAAGCTTTCTTT. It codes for CASARSGWMNTEAFF.

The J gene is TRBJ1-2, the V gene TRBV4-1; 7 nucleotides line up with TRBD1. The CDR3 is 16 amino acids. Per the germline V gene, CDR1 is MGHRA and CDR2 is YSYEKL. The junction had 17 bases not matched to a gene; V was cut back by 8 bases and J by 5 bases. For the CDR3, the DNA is TGCGCCAGCTCCCGGGGGGAGGGGGCACTAGGGTATGGCTACACCTTC. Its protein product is CASSRGEGALGYGYTF.

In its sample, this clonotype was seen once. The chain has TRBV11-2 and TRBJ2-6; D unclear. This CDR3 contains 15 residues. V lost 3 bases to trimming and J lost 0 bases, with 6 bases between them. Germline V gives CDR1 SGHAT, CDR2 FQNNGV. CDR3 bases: TGTGCCAGCAGCTTCTTAGACTCTGGGGCCAACGTCCTGACTTTC. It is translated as CASSFLDSGANVLTF.

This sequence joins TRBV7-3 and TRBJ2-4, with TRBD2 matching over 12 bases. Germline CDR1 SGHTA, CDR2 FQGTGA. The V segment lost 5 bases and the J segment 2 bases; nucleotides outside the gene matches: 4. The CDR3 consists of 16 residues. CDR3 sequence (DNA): TGTGCCAGCAGCCGTACTAGCGGGGGGTCCAAAAACATTCAGTACTTC. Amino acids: CASSRTSGGSKNIQYF.

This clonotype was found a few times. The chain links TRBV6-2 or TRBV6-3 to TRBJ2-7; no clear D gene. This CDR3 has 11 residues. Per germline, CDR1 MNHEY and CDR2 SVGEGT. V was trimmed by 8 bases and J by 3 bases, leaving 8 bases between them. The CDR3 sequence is CASGMGYEQYF. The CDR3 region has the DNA TGTGCCAGCGGGATGGGCTACGAGCAGTACTTC.

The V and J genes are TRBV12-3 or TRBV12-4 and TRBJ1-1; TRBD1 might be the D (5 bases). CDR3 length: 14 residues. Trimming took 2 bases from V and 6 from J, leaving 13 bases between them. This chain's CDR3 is CASSLFPGDAEAFF. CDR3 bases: TGTGCCAGCAGTTTATTCCCGGGGGACGCTGAAGCTTTCTTT.

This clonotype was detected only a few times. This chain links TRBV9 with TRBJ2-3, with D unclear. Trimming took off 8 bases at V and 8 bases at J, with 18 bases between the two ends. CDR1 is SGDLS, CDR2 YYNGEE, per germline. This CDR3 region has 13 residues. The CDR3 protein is CASQSTPVGTQYF. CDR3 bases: TGTGCCAGTCAGAGTACCCCCGTTGGTACGCAGTATTTT. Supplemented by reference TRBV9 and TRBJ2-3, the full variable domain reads DSGVTQTPKHLITATGQRVTLRCSPRSGDLSVYWYQQSLDQGLQFLIQYYNGEERAKGNILERFSAQQFPDLHSELNLSSLELGDSALYFCASQSTPVGTQYFGPGTRLTVL.

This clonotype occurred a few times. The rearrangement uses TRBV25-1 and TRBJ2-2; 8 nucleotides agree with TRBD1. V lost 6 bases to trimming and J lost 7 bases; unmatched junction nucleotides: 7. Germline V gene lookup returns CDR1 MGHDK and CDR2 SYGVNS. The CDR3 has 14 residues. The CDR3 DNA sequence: TGTGCCAGCAGGGCTGGACAGGGAATCGGGGAGCTGTTTTTT. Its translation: CASRAGQGIGELFF.

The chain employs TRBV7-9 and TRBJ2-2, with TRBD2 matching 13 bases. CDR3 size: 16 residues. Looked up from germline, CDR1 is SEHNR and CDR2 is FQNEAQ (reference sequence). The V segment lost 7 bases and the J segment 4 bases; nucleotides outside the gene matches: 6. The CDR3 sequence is CASTLGTSGATGELFF. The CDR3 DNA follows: TGTGCCAGCACCCTCGGGACTAGCGGGGCCACCGGGGAGCTGTTTTTT.

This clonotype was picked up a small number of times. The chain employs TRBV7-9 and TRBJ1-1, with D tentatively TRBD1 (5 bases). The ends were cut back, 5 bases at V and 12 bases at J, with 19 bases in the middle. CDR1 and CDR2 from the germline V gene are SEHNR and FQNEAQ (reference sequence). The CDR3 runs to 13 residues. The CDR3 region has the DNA TGTGCCAGCAGCGCGCGGACCGGGACCGAAACTTTCTTT. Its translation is CASSARTGTETFF.

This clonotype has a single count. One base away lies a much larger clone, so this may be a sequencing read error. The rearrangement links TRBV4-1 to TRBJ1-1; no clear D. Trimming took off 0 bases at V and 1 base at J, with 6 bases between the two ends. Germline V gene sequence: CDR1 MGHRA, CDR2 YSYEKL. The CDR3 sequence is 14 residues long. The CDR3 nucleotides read TGCGCCAGCAGCCAAGAGCCCGGGAACACTGAAGCTTTCTTT. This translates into CASSQEPGNTEAFF.

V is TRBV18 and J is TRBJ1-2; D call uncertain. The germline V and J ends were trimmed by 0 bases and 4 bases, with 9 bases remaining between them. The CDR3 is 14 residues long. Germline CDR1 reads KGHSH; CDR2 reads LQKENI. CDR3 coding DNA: TGTGCCAGCTCACCACCGGAAACCTCCTATGGCTACACCTTC. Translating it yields CASSPPETSYGYTF.

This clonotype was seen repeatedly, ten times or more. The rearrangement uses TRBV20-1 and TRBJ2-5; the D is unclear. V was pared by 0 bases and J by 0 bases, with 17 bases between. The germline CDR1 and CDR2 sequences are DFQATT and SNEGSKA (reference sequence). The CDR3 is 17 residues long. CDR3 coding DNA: TGCAGTGCTAGAGAGACCGGCTTGCCATCGTACCAAGAGACCCAGTACTTC. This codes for CSARETGLPSYQETQYF.

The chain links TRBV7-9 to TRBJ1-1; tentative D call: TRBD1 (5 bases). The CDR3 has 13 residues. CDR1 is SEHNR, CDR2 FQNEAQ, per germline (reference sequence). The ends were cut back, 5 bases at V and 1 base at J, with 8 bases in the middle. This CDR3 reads CASSGDGNTEAFF. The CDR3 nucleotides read TGTGCCAGCAGCGGGGACGGGAACACTGAAGCTTTCTTT.

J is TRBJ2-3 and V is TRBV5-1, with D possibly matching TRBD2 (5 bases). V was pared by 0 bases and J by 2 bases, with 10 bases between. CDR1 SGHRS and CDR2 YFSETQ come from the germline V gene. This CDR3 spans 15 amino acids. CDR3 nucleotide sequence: TGCGCCAGCAGCTTGGCCCCTGACTACACAGATACGCAGTATTTT. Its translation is CASSLAPDYTDTQYF.

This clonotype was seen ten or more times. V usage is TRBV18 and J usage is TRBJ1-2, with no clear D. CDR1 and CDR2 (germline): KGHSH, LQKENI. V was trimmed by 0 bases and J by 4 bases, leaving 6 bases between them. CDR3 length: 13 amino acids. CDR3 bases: TGTGCCAGCTCACCACCGGGTTTCTATGGCTACACCTTC. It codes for CASSPPGFYGYTF. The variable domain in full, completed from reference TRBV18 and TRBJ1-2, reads NAGVMQNPRHLVRRRGQEARLRCSPMKGHSHVYWYRQLPEEGLKFMVYLQKENIIDESGMPKERFSAEFPKEGPSILRIQQVVRGDSAAYFCASSPPGFYGYTFGSGTRLTVV.

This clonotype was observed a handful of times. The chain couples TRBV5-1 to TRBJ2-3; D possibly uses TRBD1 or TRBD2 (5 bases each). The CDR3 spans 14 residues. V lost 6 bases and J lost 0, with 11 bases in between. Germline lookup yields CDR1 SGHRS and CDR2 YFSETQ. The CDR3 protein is CASNKGTSTDTQYF. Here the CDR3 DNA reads TGCGCCAGCAATAAGGGGACCAGCACAGATACGCAGTATTTT.

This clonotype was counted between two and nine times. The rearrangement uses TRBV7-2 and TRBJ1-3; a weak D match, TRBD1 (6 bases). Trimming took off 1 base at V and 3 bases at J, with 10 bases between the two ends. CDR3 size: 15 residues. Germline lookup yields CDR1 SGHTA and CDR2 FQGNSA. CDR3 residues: CASSLGAQGGNTIYF. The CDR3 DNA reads TGTGCCAGCAGCTTAGGGGCACAGGGTGGAAACACCATATATTTT.

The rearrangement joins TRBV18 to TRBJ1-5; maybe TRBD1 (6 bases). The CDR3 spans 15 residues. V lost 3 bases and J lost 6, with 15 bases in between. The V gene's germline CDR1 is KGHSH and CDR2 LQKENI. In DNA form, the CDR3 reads TGTGCCAGCTCACCTGGAACGGGGGCAGTTCAGCCCCAGCATTTT. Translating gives CASSPGTGAVQPQHF.